This TCR beta chain is from a study of blood T cells in healthy people across ages (dated by TCRdb to between 2014 and 2016). In terms of the full investigation: Template switching captured roughly one uniquely barcoded TCR beta cDNA molecule per two T cells in model experiments. To track age-related changes in TCR beta repertoire diversity, the study relied on deep sequencing normalized with unique cDNA molecular identifiers. To avoid experimental bias, donors of different ages were spread randomly across the sequencing lanes. Donors were grouped into four age groups: young (average 16 years), middle-aged (39), aged (around 60) and long-lived (just over 80). The study analyzed two additional independent replicas of 1 million unique cDNA reads from the same blood draw for two donors, one aged 18 to 29 and one aged 80 or older. General conclusions and limits of the study: The percentage of naive T cells measured by flow cytometry correlated strongly with observed TCR beta diversity. The long-lived group showed more naive CD4+ T cells, fewer expanded clones and increased TCR diversity than the aged group, suggesting age selection. Because profiling used bulk unsorted PBMCs, naive and antigen-experienced compartments could not be compared conclusively. Observed TCR beta diversity per million T cells fell roughly linearly with age, and a significant reduction was already apparent by age approximately 41. Estimates of total diversity from one million sequenced T cells were regarded as lower bounds and underestimates. Because donor CMV infection status was unknown, age-related changes in expanded clonotypes were potentially confounded.

Including the terminal cysteine and phenylalanine, the CDR3 comprises 15 residues. Only the CDR3 portion is preserved as DNA: 45 bases, with reading frame beginning at the first base. CDR1 and CDR2 are read off the germline V gene as SGHRS and YFSETQ. V loses 4 bases, J loses 3 bases, and the germline ends lie 15 bases apart. Library creation used 5' RACE. Sequenced using an Illumina HiSeq 2500. A second PCR of about 6 to 11 cycles was performed with a sample-barcoded 5' primer and a J-beta primer mix. A template-switch 5' adaptor carrying 12 random nucleotides introduced a unique molecular identifier onto each TCR beta cDNA molecule. At least 3 million CDR3-containing paired-end reads were obtained from each sample. First-strand cDNA synthesis was performed from all RNA using the Mint cDNA synthesis kit, with priming by a TRBC-specific oligonucleotide. Following uracil-DNA glycosylase treatment, all cDNA underwent a first 18-cycle PCR with the universal primers M1SS and BC2_uni_R. The published analysis was carried out like this. Normalization of each sample was performed by random selection of 1 million high-quality reads, each carrying a distinct molecular identifier. Reads sharing molecular identifiers were discarded rather than binned into consensus sequences. MiTCR, with a Q25 quality threshold and the strictest error-elimination algorithm, was used for CDR3 identification, clonotype clustering and error correction. A nonparametric unseen species model with Euler transformation was used to estimate lower-bound total TCR beta diversity. TCRdb passed the public sequencing reads through fastp at Q25 and MiXCR, retaining productive beta sequences. Each entry is one CDR3 protein sequence, shown with its most common DNA and genes. The V and J calls were not made by the authors but by TCRdb's processing. The sample data list fewer than 1,000,000 distinct CDR3 sequences, and around 43% of these were observed just once. Of the sample, roughly 19% falls within the top ten clones.

The roughly 39 donors, aged roughly 6 to 95 years, were systemically healthy Caucasian individuals from Russia. Each donor gave around 9.8 milliliters of peripheral blood, collected into EDTA-treated Vacutainer tubes. PBMCs were isolated by Ficoll-Paque density-gradient centrifugation, with at least 7 million obtained per sample. Trizol reagent was used to extract total RNA from PBMCs, with at least 6 micrograms per sample. For every donor, flow cytometry on a PBMC aliquot measured the percentage of naive CD45RAhigh/CD27high T cells. Turning to this clonotype: Its antigen specificity is not known. Base qualities are missing; no much larger clone stands one base away.

This chain joins TRBV5-1 to TRBJ2-3, with no reliable assignment of the D segment. This TCR was sampled from a man in his 60s in good health. The sample taken for sequencing was blood. Read as DNA, the sequence is TGCGCCAGCAGCGCTGGCACCATGGAAACAGATACGCAGTATTTT. Its coded protein is CASSAGTMETDTQYF.